The 32 T cell receptor beta chains below come from one sample, sequenced in a study of blood T cell repertoires in COVID-19. The protocol was immunoSEQ multiplex PCR, while the TCRdb copy is restricted to in-frame clones and leaves out a portion. The profile shows roughly 360,000 clones, roughly four fifths of them singletons. Sequencing was done on a sample of PBMCs or T cells enriched from blood (not recorded which). The origin of the receptors is a woman in her forties or fifties who had recovered from COVID-19.

This clone turned up a few times. The CDR3 DNA follows: TGTGCCAGTAGTACTGACAGGGGCGACACAAACACCATATATTTT. Translation: CASSTDRGDTNTIYF. The chain combines TRBV19 with TRBJ1-3, with TRBD1 matching 8 bases. The V gene's germline CDR1 is LNHDA and CDR2 SQIVND (reference sequence). The CDR3 has 15 residues. J gave up 6 bases and V 4 bases, and 8 bases lay outside the gene matches.

A word on this clone: One end of the junction varies from germline; a read error may be responsible. The chain joins TRBV5-5 to TRBJ1-1, with 10 bases matching TRBD1. The germline gives CDR1 SGHKS, CDR2 YYEKEE (reference sequence). CDR3 length: 14 amino acids. The CDR3 loop is CASSLGQGFTEAFF. CDR3 in DNA: TGTGCCAGCAGTTTGGGACAGGGGTTCACTGAAGCTTTCTTT.

The CDR3 sequence is CSASRGGWSGRGESGYTF. CDR3 coding DNA: TGCAGTGCTAGTCGGGGGGGTTGGAGTGGTAGAGGCGAGAGTGGCTACACCTTC. V is TRBV20-1 and J is TRBJ1-2, with D perhaps TRBD1 (5 bases). CDR3 length: 18 residues. Trimming left V 3 bases short and J 7 bases short, with 30 bases between. Germline V gene lookup returns CDR1 DFQATT and CDR2 SNEGSKA (reference sequence).

The sample holds many counts of this clone. V is TRBV4-2 and J is TRBJ2-2, with a possible D match to TRBD1 (6 bases). Deletions cut 1 base from V and 1 base from J, with 19 bases between. The CDR3 consists of 19 residues. Germline CDR1 is LGHNA and CDR2 is YNFKEQ. CDR3 protein: CASSQAPAGARQNTGELFF. The DNA for the CDR3 is TGTGCCAGCAGCCAAGCCCCCGCAGGGGCCCGCCAGAACACCGGGGAGCTGTTTTTT.

The genes are TRBV19 and TRBJ2-1; 9 bases match TRBD2. In germline, CDR1 is LNHDA, CDR2 SQIVND (reference sequence). The V segment lost 7 bases and the J segment 7 bases; nucleotides outside the gene matches: 11. The CDR3 has 15 amino acids. The chain's CDR3 is CASIGAGGRGNEQFF. CDR3 bases: TGTGCCAGTATAGGGGCCGGCGGGAGGGGTAATGAGCAGTTCTTC.

The chain carries TRBV7-9 and TRBJ1-2; 9 bases agree with TRBD1. Germline V CDR1 and CDR2: SEHNR, FQNEAQ (reference sequence). Trimming cost V 5 bases and J 5 bases; bases outside gene matches: 9. The CDR3 covers 15 residues. CDR3 DNA: TGTGCCAGCAGCCCCACAGGGGGCGGAGGGTATGGCTACACCTTC. It codes for CASSPTGGGGYGYTF. Full variable domain (rest looked up from reference TRBV7-9 and TRBJ1-2): DTGVSQNPRHKITKRGQNVTFRCDPISEHNRLYWYRQTLGQGPEFLTYFQNEAQLEKSRLLSDRFSAERPKGSFSTLEIQRTEQGDSAMYLCASSPTGGGGYGYTFGSGTRLTVV.

The V and J genes are TRBV7-9 and TRBJ2-7, with 7 positions matching TRBD2. Per the germline V gene, CDR1 is SEHNR and CDR2 is FQNEAQ (reference sequence). This CDR3 has 14 amino acids. V dropped 4 bases and J dropped 2; count of bases not matched to a gene: 5. CDR3 region: CASSSSGSTYEQYF. CDR3 DNA: TGTGCCAGCAGCTCTAGCGGTTCTACCTACGAGCAGTACTTC.

The genes are TRBV5-1 and TRBJ1-2; 10 bases agree with TRBD1. After removal of 7 bases from V and 2 bases from J, the junction contained 8 bases not matched to a gene. Germline V gene data show CDR1 as SGHRS and CDR2 as YFSETQ. The CDR3 has 15 amino acids. CDR3 coding DNA: TGCGCCAGCGGACCCGGGACAGGGGTGAACTATGGCTACACCTTC. Protein sequence: CASGPGTGVNYGYTF.

The gene calls are TRBV25-1 and TRBJ1-3; D remains ambiguous. V was shortened by 1 base and J by 7 bases, with 5 bases between the two germline ends. Germline-derived CDR1 and CDR2 are MGHDK and SYGVNS. The length of the CDR3 is 12 residues. DNA of the CDR3: TGTGCCAGCAGTGAATGGGAGAACACCATATATTTT. Amino acid sequence: CASSEWENTIYF.

In its sample, this clone was seen a few times. The chain combines TRBV12-3 or TRBV12-4 with TRBJ2-2; TRBD2 might be the D (6 bases). The length of the CDR3 is 13 residues. Deletions cut 10 bases from V and 1 base from J, with 10 bases between. This CDR3 reads CATGTQNTGELFF. The CDR3 coding sequence is TGTGCCACCGGGACTCAGAACACCGGGGAGCTGTTTTTT.

This chain links TRBV6-4 with TRBJ2-3; D is perhaps TRBD2 (6 bases). Germline V CDR1 and CDR2: MRHNA, SNTAGT. Trimming shortened V by 3 bases and J by 5 bases, and 9 bases separated the two germline ends. There are 13 residues in the CDR3. CDR3 residues: CASSEEGRDTQYF. In DNA form, the CDR3 reads TGTGCCAGCAGTGAGGAGGGGAGAGATACGCAGTATTTT.

CDR3: CASSPDRGGGSTDTQYF. CDR3 DNA: TGCGCCAGCAGCCCTGACCGGGGGGGCGGAAGCACAGATACGCAGTATTTT. The chain has TRBV5-1 and TRBJ2-3; TRBD2 matches 8 bases. Trimming cost V 4 bases and J 0 bases; bases outside gene matches: 10. This CDR3 has 17 amino acids. Germline V CDR1 and CDR2: SGHRS, YFSETQ.

The J gene is TRBJ2-2, the V gene TRBV5-4; 9 nucleotides align to TRBD1. CDR1 is SGHNT, CDR2 YYREEE, per germline (reference sequence). V lost 4 bases, J lost 7 bases, and 11 bases stayed unmatched. This CDR3 region has 16 residues. The CDR3 protein is CASSISGQGGIGELFF. DNA of the CDR3: TGTGCCAGCAGCATTTCGGGACAGGGTGGGATCGGGGAGCTGTTTTTT. Filled out from reference TRBV5-4 and TRBJ2-2, the complete variable domain reads ETGVTQSPTHLIKTRGQQVTLRCSSQSGHNTVSWYQQALGQGPQFIFQYYREEENGRGNFPPRFSGLQFPNYSSELNVNALELDDSALYLCASSISGQGGIGELFFGEGSRLTVL.

This clone appeared once. The chain has TRBV18 and TRBJ2-7, with TRBD1 matching over 7 bases. V lost 5 bases to trimming and J lost 3 bases; unmatched junction nucleotides: 19. The CDR3 sequence is 18 residues long. Germline V gene lookup returns CDR1 KGHSH and CDR2 LQKENI. This CDR3 is CASSSKGGTSIIIYEQYF. The CDR3 nucleotides are TGTGCCAGCTCATCGAAAGGGGGCACCTCAATCATTATCTACGAGCAGTACTTC.

The V call is TRBV12-2, the J call TRBJ1-2; the table assigns TRBD1, which was not confirmed against the DNA. TRBV12-2 is assigned pseudogene status. The CDR3 contains 16 residues. The CDR3 DNA reads TGTGCAAGTCGCTCTGAAACAGGGATAGCTAACTATGGCTACACCTTC. Residues: CASRSETGIANYGYTF.

The genes are TRBV19 and TRBJ1-5; D unclear. Between the trimmed V and J ends, which lost 3 bases and 5 bases, there was a span of 8 bases. This CDR3 spans 13 amino acids. Germline CDR1 reads LNHDA; CDR2 reads SQIVND (reference sequence). The CDR3 sequence: CASSIFPDQPQHF. Written as DNA, the CDR3 is TGTGCCAGTAGTATTTTCCCGGATCAGCCCCAGCATTTT.

CDR3: CASRSGLAGIDEQFF. CDR3 sequence (DNA): TGCGCCAGCAGGTCGGGACTAGCGGGGATCGATGAGCAGTTCTTC. V usage is TRBV4-1 and J usage is TRBJ2-1, with TRBD2 matching 13 bases. J lost 8 bases, V lost 6 bases, and 7 bases had no gene match. Germline CDR1 reads MGHRA; CDR2 reads YSYEKL. The CDR3 contains 15 residues.

The chain has TRBV12-3 or TRBV12-4 and TRBJ2-7, with 9 bases identical to TRBD1. The CDR3 spans 13 residues. Trimming took 9 bases from V and 10 from J; bases not matched to a gene: 13. The CDR3 region has the DNA TGTGCCAGTAGGACCGGGACAGGGATGCATCAGTACTTC. Its translation is CASRTGTGMHQYF.

The chain uses TRBV18 and TRBJ2-7; 7 positions agree with TRBD1. J was trimmed by 6 bases and V by 6 bases; bases with no gene match: 8. CDR1 is KGHSH, CDR2 LQKENI, per germline. The CDR3 loop spans 13 amino acids. CDR3 residues: CASSPTGAAEQYF. CDR3 DNA sequence: TGTGCCAGCTCTCCTACAGGGGCGGCCGAGCAGTACTTC. Supplemented by reference TRBV18 and TRBJ2-7, the full variable domain reads NAGVMQNPRHLVRRRGQEARLRCSPMKGHSHVYWYRQLPEEGLKFMVYLQKENIIDESGMPKERFSAEFPKEGPSILRIQQVVRGDSAAYFCASSPTGAAEQYFGPGTRLTVT.

The chain couples TRBV5-4 to TRBJ1-2; D may be TRBD1 (5 bases). In germline, CDR1 is SGHNT, CDR2 YYREEE (reference sequence). The V end was cut by 3 bases, the J end by 4 bases, with 7 bases between. The CDR3 contains 12 residues. The CDR3 nucleotides read TGTGCCAGCAGCTCGGACACCTATGGCTACACCTTC. Translation: CASSSDTYGYTF.

This chain joins TRBV28 and TRBJ1-1; 8 bases map to TRBD1. The CDR3 length is 14 residues. Germline trimming cut 4 bases from V and 5 bases from J; bases unmatched to any gene: 6. Per the germline V gene, CDR1 is MDHEN and CDR2 is SYDVKM. CDR3 sequence (DNA): TGTGCCAGCAGTTCCACAGGGGGATGGACTGAAGCTTTCTTT. The encoded protein is CASSSTGGWTEAFF. The variable domain in full, completed from reference TRBV28 and TRBJ1-1, reads DVKVTQSSRYLVKRTGEKVFLECVQDMDHENMFWYRQDPGLGLRLIYFSYDVKMKEKGDIPEGYSVSREKKERFSLILESASTNQTSMYLCASSSTGGWTEAFFGQGTRLTVV.

The V call is TRBV10-2, the J call TRBJ2-7, with 8 bases matching TRBD2. V was pared by 8 bases and J by 5 bases, with 14 bases of the junction left unmatched. The CDR3 length is 15 residues. Germline V gene data show CDR1 as WSHSY and CDR2 as SAAADI. The CDR3 protein is CASSQFERESHEQYF. The CDR3 nucleotides read TGCGCCAGCTCCCAATTCGAGCGGGAGTCCCACGAGCAGTACTTC.

This rearrangement joins TRBV7-2 to TRBJ2-7; D is perhaps TRBD1 (5 bases). This CDR3 contains 15 residues. Between the trimmed V and J ends, which lost 5 bases and 0 bases, there was a span of 14 bases. Germline V gene sequence: CDR1 SGHTA, CDR2 FQGNSA. The CDR3 nucleotides are TGTGCCAGCAGCACGCAGGGAAGGCTCTCCTACGAGCAGTACTTC. The encoded protein is CASSTQGRLSYEQYF.

This chain joins TRBV5-1 and TRBJ1-5; a possible D gene is TRBD1 (6 bases). With 0 bases removed from V and 7 bases from J, the gap between germline ends came to 11 bases. Germline V CDR1 and CDR2: SGHRS, YFSETQ. This CDR3 comprises 14 residues. The CDR3 DNA sequence: TGCGCCAGCAGCTTGGTGGCAGGGGAACAGCCCCAGCATTTT. Translating gives CASSLVAGEQPQHF.

On this clone: One end of the junction varies from germline; a read error may be responsible. The chain employs TRBV4-1 and TRBJ1-5; the D is unclear. This CDR3 contains 14 residues. Germline CDR1 reads MGHRA; CDR2 reads YSYEKL. CDR3 coding DNA: TGCGCCAGCACCCAAAGCCGGGGAGGCCAGCCCCAGCATTTT. Protein sequence: CASTQSRGGQPQHF.

The genes are TRBV27 and TRBJ2-5; 8 positions match TRBD1. Germline V gene sequence: CDR1 MNHEY, CDR2 SMNVEV (reference sequence). CDR3 size: 15 residues. V was clipped by 6 bases and J by 5 bases; unmatched bases: 11. The CDR3 DNA reads TGTGCCAGCAGGAAACAGGGGGATTTCGTCGAGACCCAGTACTTC. Translating gives CASRKQGDFVETQYF.

The V call is TRBV28, the J call TRBJ1-4; no clear D gene. The CDR3 extends over 14 amino acids. The V end was cut by 4 bases, the J end by 4 bases, with 10 bases between. Germline CDR1 reads MDHEN; CDR2 reads SYDVKM. The CDR3 region is CASSSRLVNEKLFF. The CDR3 DNA is TGTGCCAGCAGTTCGAGACTCGTTAATGAAAAACTGTTTTTT.

As for this clone: This same CDR3 is encoded by further DNA sequences in the sample. The chain couples TRBV3-1 (or the pseudogene TRBV3-2) to TRBJ2-7; D perhaps matches TRBD2 (5 bases). Trimming cost V 6 bases and J 7 bases, with 13 bases left between them. Germline CDR1 and CDR2: LGHDT and YNNKEL (reference sequence). This CDR3 spans 12 amino acids. The CDR3 sequence is CASRPTGGEQYF. The CDR3 DNA sequence: TGTGCCAGCAGACCCACCGGAGGAGAGCAGTACTTC.

V usage is TRBV5-1 and J usage is TRBJ2-2, with D perhaps TRBD1 (5 bases). Per the germline V gene, CDR1 is SGHRS and CDR2 is YFSETQ. Trimming took off 3 bases at V and 0 bases at J, with 12 bases between the two ends. This CDR3 is built from 16 residues. CDR3 bases: TGCGCCAGCAGCTCCAGGACAACGACGAACACCGGGGAGCTGTTTTTT. Residues: CASSSRTTTNTGELFF.

The chain has TRBV7-2 and TRBJ1-2; the match to TRBD1 covers 7 bases. The CDR3 contains 16 residues. Germline CDR1 reads SGHTA; CDR2 reads FQGNSA. V lost 6 bases and J lost 7; bases outside the gene matches: 17. The CDR3 coding sequence is TGTGCCAGCAGTCCTACCACAGGGGTCATAATCGGTGGCTACACCTTC. This encodes CASSPTTGVIIGGYTF.

As concerns this clone: The same CDR3 also results from other DNA sequences found in this sample. The chain recombines TRBV18 with TRBJ1-2, with 7 positions matching TRBD1. Trimming removed 5 bases from V and 5 bases from J; junction bases left unmatched: 5. CDR1 KGHSH and CDR2 LQKENI come from the germline V gene. The length of the CDR3 is 13 residues. The CDR3: CASSTGTDYGYTF. The CDR3 DNA follows: TGTGCCAGCTCAACGGGGACAGATTATGGCTACACCTTC.

The chain recombines TRBV6-1 with TRBJ2-2; D is unclear. This CDR3 comprises 14 residues. V was trimmed by 0 bases and J by 8 bases, leaving 10 bases between them. The V gene's germline CDR1 is MNHNS and CDR2 SASEGT. In nucleotides, the CDR3 is TGTGCCAGCAGTGAAGCGTGGTCGGGTGGGGAGCTGTTTTTT. It specifies CASSEAWSGGELFF.